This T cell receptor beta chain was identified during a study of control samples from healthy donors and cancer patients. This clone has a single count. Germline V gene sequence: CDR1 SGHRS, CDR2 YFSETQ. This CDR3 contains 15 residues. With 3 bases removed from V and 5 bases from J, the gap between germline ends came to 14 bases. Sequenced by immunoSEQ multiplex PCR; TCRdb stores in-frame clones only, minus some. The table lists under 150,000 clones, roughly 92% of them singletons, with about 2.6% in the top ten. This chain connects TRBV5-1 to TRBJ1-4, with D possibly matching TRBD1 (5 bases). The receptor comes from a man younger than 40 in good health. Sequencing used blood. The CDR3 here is CASSWGSGRNEKLFF. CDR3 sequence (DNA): TGCGCCAGCAGCTGGGGGTCAGGGAGGAATGAAAAACTGTTTTTT.